Shown below are 31 T cell receptor beta chains from a single sample sequenced in a study of blood T cell repertoires in COVID-19 (dated by TCRdb to 2018 to 2021). The library was made by the immunoSEQ multiplex PCR assay. TCRdb obtained this table from immuneACCESS and retained in-frame rearrangements with V and J assigned. These tables miss some clones; where compared with another copy, unresolved V genes account for less than half of the shortfall, and the remainder is unexplained. The table for this sample lists approximately 500,000 clones; 80% to 90% of them were counted only once. The top ten hold roughly 3.1% of the sample. Sequenced sample: peripheral blood. These receptors all stem from a human donor in a cohort sampled during active COVID-19.

The CDR3 nucleotides are TGTGCCAGCAGCGCTCAAGCTAGCGATGAGCAGTTCTTC. Protein: CASSAQASDEQFF. V usage is TRBV7-2 and J usage is TRBJ2-1, with a weak D call TRBD2 (6 bases). Trimming left V 5 bases short and J 8 bases short, with 13 bases between. This CDR3 is built from 13 residues. Germline V lookup: CDR1 SGHTA, CDR2 FQGNSA.

The chain has TRBV7-2 and TRBJ2-3; 8 bases line up with TRBD2. The CDR3 totals 18 residues. V lost 0 bases, J lost 0 bases, and 8 bases stayed unmatched. CDR1 and CDR2 (germline): SGHTA, FQGNSA. The CDR3 sequence is CASSLARIAGLSTDTQYF. Here the CDR3 DNA reads TGTGCCAGCAGCTTAGCGAGAATAGCGGGACTCAGCACAGATACGCAGTATTTT.

This clone is a singleton in its sample. The chain links TRBV27 to TRBJ2-3, with 8 bases that match TRBD2. V trimming: 4 bases; J trimming: 8 bases; junction bases outside the gene matches: 11. The germline CDR1 and CDR2 sequences are MNHEY and SMNVEV (reference sequence). The CDR3 contains 15 residues. CDR3 residues: CASSSRGLVSLTQYF. The CDR3 nucleotides are TGTGCCAGCAGTTCAAGGGGACTAGTCTCCCTTACGCAGTATTTT.

This chain joins TRBV7-3 and TRBJ2-1, with TRBD2 matching 10 bases. V lost 4 bases, J lost 7 bases, and 7 bases stayed unmatched. CDR1 and CDR2 from the germline V gene are SGHTA and FQGTGA. The CDR3 has 15 residues. The DNA of the CDR3 is TGTGCCAGCAGCTCAGCGGGAGGGCTAAGTAATGAGCAGTTCTTC. This codes for CASSSAGGLSNEQFF.

This clone appeared a single time. The chain carries TRBV30 and TRBJ1-1; no reliable D call. Looked up from germline, CDR1 is GTSNPN and CDR2 is SVGIG (reference sequence). The CDR3 is 15 residues long. Trimming shortened V by 1 base and J by 4 bases, and 16 bases separated the two germline ends. The DNA of the CDR3 is TGTGCCTGGAGTGCCCTAATGTCCCGGGGCACTGAAGCTTTCTTT. Its protein is CAWSALMSRGTEAFF.

V is TRBV19 and J is TRBJ2-7; no firm D call. This CDR3 comprises 11 residues. Trimming removed 5 bases at V and 3 bases at J, with 5 bases between. CDR1 and CDR2 from the germline V gene are LNHDA and SQIVND (reference sequence). The CDR3 region is CASSSFYEQYF. In DNA form, the CDR3 reads TGTGCCAGTAGTTCGTTCTACGAGCAGTACTTC.

The J gene is TRBJ2-2, the V gene TRBV30; the match to TRBD2 covers 14 bases. The CDR3 has 20 residues. The V gene end was trimmed by 0 bases and the J gene end by 0 bases; junction bases not matched to a gene: 9. The germline V gene encodes CDR1 GTSNPN and CDR2 SVGIG (reference sequence). CDR3 coding DNA: TGTGCCTGGAGTGTACCGCTAGGGACTAGCGGGAGAACGAACACCGGGGAGCTGTTTTTT. As protein: CAWSVPLGTSGRTNTGELFF. The variable domain in full, with the rest retrieved from reference TRBV30 and TRBJ2-2, is SQTIHQWPATLVQPVGSPLSLECTVEGTSNPNLYWYRQAAGRGLQLLFYSVGIGQISSEVPQNLSASRPQDRQFILSSKKLLLSDSGFYLCAWSVPLGTSGRTNTGELFFGEGSRLTVL.

This chain uses TRBV27 with TRBJ2-7, with a weak D call TRBD2 (5 bases). CDR3 length: 11 amino acids. The V end lost 11 bases, the J end lost 7 bases, and 15 bases lay between the germline ends. From germline, CDR1 is MNHEY and CDR2 SMNVEV (reference sequence). The CDR3 DNA reads TGTGCCTCGCACCTCCGCGGGGAGCAGTACTTC. As protein: CASHLRGEQYF.

This rearrangement joins TRBV6-5 to TRBJ2-4, with D perhaps matching TRBD2 (6 bases). CDR3 length: 12 residues. Germline CDR1 is MNHEY and CDR2 is SVGAGI. V lost 7 bases and J 4 bases, leaving 8 bases between the germline ends. In DNA form, the CDR3 reads TGTGCCAGCAATGCGGGAAAAAACATTCAGTACTTC. This gives the protein CASNAGKNIQYF.

The genes are TRBV21-1 and TRBJ2-3; no check of the table's D call, TRBD2, against the DNA was made. TRBV21-1 constitutes a pseudogene. The CDR3 consists of 14 residues. The CDR3 region has the DNA TGTGCCAGCAGCAATTGGAGTAACACAGATACGCAGTATTTT. As protein: CASSNWSNTDTQYF.

This sequence joins TRBV24-1 and TRBJ2-2, with 7 bases identical to TRBD1. V lost 9 bases and J lost 7; bases outside the gene matches: 10. The CDR3 runs 14 residues. Germline assignment: CDR1 KGHDR and CDR2 SFDVKD. The CDR3 region has the DNA TGTGCCACCGGAAAGACAGGGATGGGCGGGGAGCTGTTTTTT. Its translation: CATGKTGMGGELFF.

The chain couples TRBV6-2 or TRBV6-3 to TRBJ2-3; 8 bases agree with TRBD2. This CDR3 spans 16 amino acids. Trimming removed 5 bases from V and 1 base from J; junction bases left unmatched: 8. Germline CDR1 MNHEY, CDR2 SVGEGT. The CDR3 nucleotides are TGTGCCAGCAGTCTGACAGCGGGAGTGGGCACAGATACGCAGTATTTT. It encodes CASSLTAGVGTDTQYF.

The V call is TRBV7-8, the J call TRBJ1-2, with 11 bases fitting TRBD1. There are 14 residues in the CDR3. Per the germline V gene, CDR1 is SGHVS and CDR2 is FQNEAQ. With V trimmed by 5 bases and J by 6 bases, 5 bases remained unmatched. CDR3: CASSRGQGANGYTF. The CDR3, as DNA: TGTGCCAGCAGCCGCGGACAGGGGGCGAATGGCTACACCTTC.

V is TRBV6-5 and J is TRBJ2-5; 9 bases align to TRBD1. Germline V lookup: CDR1 MNHEY, CDR2 SVGAGI. There are 14 residues in the CDR3. V shed 5 bases, J shed 5 bases, and the junction held 6 bases outside the gene matches. CDR3 region: CASSRTGVWETQYF. The CDR3 nucleotides are TGTGCCAGCAGTCGGACAGGGGTTTGGGAGACCCAGTACTTC.

This chain links TRBV4-2 with TRBJ2-5; a possible D gene is TRBD2 (5 bases). The CDR3 spans 17 residues. Germline CDR1 LGHNA, CDR2 YNFKEQ. The germline V and J ends were trimmed by 0 bases and 5 bases, with 19 bases remaining between them. The CDR3 coding sequence is TGTGCCAGCAGCCAAGAGCCCGGAGCGGCGGAAGGGGAGACCCAGTACTTC. This sequence encodes CASSQEPGAAEGETQYF.

This clone occurred a few times. The chain recombines TRBV29-1 with TRBJ1-2, with 9 bases matching TRBD1. V lost 6 bases to trimming and J lost 8 bases; unmatched junction nucleotides: 10. Germline V CDR1 and CDR2: SQVTM, ANQGSEA. The length of the CDR3 is 13 residues. CDR3 coding DNA: TGCAGCGTGGATCCACAGGGGGCTGACGGCTACACCTTC. Its protein is CSVDPQGADGYTF.

This clone was observed once. This chain connects TRBV5-1 to TRBJ2-5; D is possibly TRBD2 (5 bases). The germline V gene has CDR1 SGHRS and CDR2 YFSETQ. V was shortened by 6 bases and J by 3 bases, with 12 bases between the two germline ends. CDR3 length equals 13 residues. CDR3 residues: CASKRGTEETQYF. The CDR3 bases are TGCGCCAGCAAACGGGGAACCGAAGAGACCCAGTACTTC.

The chain employs TRBV11-3 and TRBJ2-5, with a weak D call TRBD1 (5 bases). Trimming shortened V by 1 base and J by 5 bases, and 11 bases separated the two germline ends. This CDR3 spans 14 amino acids. In germline, CDR1 is SGHNT, CDR2 YENEEA. For the CDR3, the DNA is TGTGCCAGCAGCTTAGGGGGCGGCCCGGAGACCCAGTACTTC. It is translated as CASSLGGGPETQYF.

The chain employs TRBV4-3 and TRBJ2-1; weak D call: TRBD2 (6 bases). Trimming shortened V by 0 bases and J by 4 bases, and 13 bases separated the two germline ends. The CDR3 is 16 amino acids. CDR1 is LGHNA and CDR2 is YSLEER in the germline V gene. The DNA of the CDR3 is TGCGCCAGCAGCCAAGATGCGATCGGGAGTTACAATGAGCAGTTCTTC. Amino acid sequence: CASSQDAIGSYNEQFF.

The chain couples TRBV28 to TRBJ1-5, with D unresolved. This CDR3 contains 14 residues. The V end was cut by 6 bases, the J end by 2 bases, with 11 bases between. Germline loops: CDR1 MDHEN, CDR2 SYDVKM. CDR3 in amino acids: CASSPSLGNQPQHF. CDR3 DNA sequence: TGTGCCAGCAGCCCGAGCCTTGGCAATCAGCCCCAGCATTTT.

The chain has TRBV19 and TRBJ2-1, with 11 bases aligning to TRBD2. V gave up 4 bases and J gave up 6 bases; unmatched junction bases: 5. Germline assignment: CDR1 LNHDA and CDR2 SQIVND (reference sequence). The length of the CDR3 is 15 residues. CDR3 sequence reads: CASSTLAGGFNEQFF. CDR3 in DNA: TGTGCCAGTAGTACTCTAGCGGGAGGTTTCAATGAGCAGTTCTTC.

The chain is built from TRBV19 and TRBJ2-5; D may be TRBD2 (6 bases). V dropped 5 bases and J dropped 1 base, with 11 bases sitting between them. The CDR3 length is 14 residues. Germline values: CDR1 LNHDA, CDR2 SQIVND (reference sequence). In DNA form, the CDR3 reads TGTGCCAGTAGTCGAGGAGGGAGCCAAGAGACCCAGTACTTC. Its translation is CASSRGGSQETQYF. Complete variable domain (other parts from reference TRBV19 and TRBJ2-5): DGGITQSPKYLFRKEGQNVTLSCEQNLNHDAMYWYRQDPGQGLRLIYYSQIVNDFQKGDIAEGYSVSREKKESFPLTVTSAQKNPTAFYLCASSRGGSQETQYFGPGTRLLVL.

The chain joins TRBV19 to TRBJ2-2, with a possible D match to TRBD1 (6 bases). In germline, CDR1 is LNHDA, CDR2 SQIVND (reference sequence). This CDR3 contains 15 residues. V dropped 3 bases and J dropped 1 base, with 9 bases sitting between them. The CDR3 DNA is TGTGCCAGTAGTATCTGGACAGAGAACACCGGGGAGCTGTTTTTT. Protein product: CASSIWTENTGELFF.

The J gene is TRBJ2-1, the V gene TRBV18; the match to TRBD2 covers 12 bases. The CDR3 is 16 residues long. Germline loops: CDR1 KGHSH, CDR2 LQKENI. The V and J ends lost 3 bases and 2 bases, in that order; junction bases with no gene match: 2. The DNA for the CDR3 is TGTGCCAGCTCACCCTGGACTAGCGGGACCTACAATGAGCAGTTCTTC. It is translated as CASSPWTSGTYNEQFF.

This chain joins TRBV7-2 and TRBJ2-7; 9 positions agree with TRBD1. The CDR3 has 16 amino acids. The germline CDR1 and CDR2 sequences are SGHTA and FQGNSA. V was pared by 5 bases and J by 6 bases, with 14 bases of the junction left unmatched. The DNA for the CDR3 is TGTGCCAGCAGCAACCCCCCGGGACAGGGTTTCTTCGAGCAGTACTTC. Protein sequence: CASSNPPGQGFFEQYF.

The V and J genes are TRBV5-1 and TRBJ2-7; TRBD2 is a possible D gene (6 bases). This CDR3 has 14 amino acids. Germline values: CDR1 SGHRS, CDR2 YFSETQ. Trimming shortened V by 4 bases and J by 7 bases, and 18 bases separated the two germline ends. CDR3 DNA sequence: TGCGCCAGCAGCGGGGGGACTTGGGCGGAAGAGCAGTACTTC. This encodes CASSGGTWAEEQYF.

The chain joins TRBV11-2 to TRBJ2-5; D perhaps matches TRBD1 (5 bases). V was trimmed by 4 bases and J by 5 bases, leaving 20 bases between them. This CDR3 is 16 amino acids long. The germline V gene encodes CDR1 SGHAT and CDR2 FQNNGV. The CDR3 bases are TGTGCCAGCAGCTCCCTCATCATTACAGGAAGGGAGACCCAGTACTTC. The encoded protein is CASSSLIITGRETQYF.

CDR3 residues: CASSSPRFTGVAGELFF. CDR3 in DNA: TGTGCCAGTAGTAGTCCCAGATTTACAGGGGTCGCCGGGGAGCTGTTTTTT. This chain joins TRBV19 and TRBJ2-2; 7 bases line up with TRBD1. After removal of 4 bases from V and 6 bases from J, the junction contained 14 bases not matched to a gene. CDR3 length: 17 amino acids. The germline CDR1 and CDR2 sequences are LNHDA and SQIVND (reference sequence).

This clone showed up just once. This rearrangement joins TRBV10-3 to TRBJ2-7; 9 positions match TRBD2. V was pared by 10 bases and J by 3 bases, with 10 bases of the junction left unmatched. The CDR3 is 14 amino acids. Germline V gene lookup returns CDR1 ENHRY and CDR2 SYGVKD. The CDR3 loop reads CATQRLAENYEQYF. Written as DNA, the CDR3 is TGTGCCACTCAGAGACTAGCGGAAAACTACGAGCAGTACTTC.

In the case of this clone: At one boundary the junction diverges from the germline segment, which might be a read error. The genes are TRBV12-3 or TRBV12-4 and TRBJ2-3; D remains ambiguous. The CDR3 sequence is 12 residues long. The CDR3 sequence is CASSPSTYTQYF. DNA for the CDR3: TGTGCCAGCAGTCCCTCCACATATACGCAGTATTTT.

The CDR3 loop is CASSNSGQGSYEQYF. CDR3 nucleotides: TGTGCCAGTAGTAACTCCGGACAGGGATCCTACGAGCAGTACTTC. The V and J genes are TRBV19 and TRBJ2-7, with 8 bases matching TRBD1. Trimming at V came to 4 bases and at J to 1 base, leaving 6 bases not matched to a gene. The CDR3 has 15 amino acids. CDR1 is LNHDA, CDR2 SQIVND, per germline (reference sequence).